Listed here are 26 T cell receptor beta chains from one sample, sequenced in a study of blood T cell repertoires in COVID-19. Data came from immunoSEQ multiplex PCR; TCRdb stores just in-frame clones and leaves some out. The sample holds under 250,000 clones; 85% are singletons and the top ten take roughly 5%. The specimen sequenced was peripheral blood. These receptors all come from a man aged 50 or older with COVID-19, enrolled during active disease.

J is TRBJ2-2 and V is TRBV5-1; a weak D match, TRBD1 (6 bases). Germline-derived CDR1 and CDR2 are SGHRS and YFSETQ. The V gene lost 4 bases and the J gene lost 5 bases, with 12 bases spanning the gap. This CDR3 region has 14 residues. CDR3 bases: TGCGCCAGCAGCCTGACAGACAGGACCGGGGAGCTGTTTTTT. It encodes CASSLTDRTGELFF.

This clone has more than one count but fewer than ten. The chain joins TRBV12-3 or TRBV12-4 to TRBJ1-2, with D perhaps matching TRBD1 (5 bases). The CDR3 has 13 amino acids. Between the trimmed V and J ends, which lost 7 bases and 4 bases, there was a span of 13 bases. The CDR3 coding sequence is TGTGCCAGCACTCAACAGGTTGGCTATGGCTACACCTTC. As protein: CASTQQVGYGYTF.

This clone appeared a few times. This chain connects TRBV4-2 to TRBJ2-5, with 7 bases lining up with TRBD2. Trimming took 1 base from V and 5 from J; bases not matched to a gene: 19. CDR1 is LGHNA and CDR2 is YNFKEQ in the germline V gene. The CDR3 covers 19 residues. CDR3 region: CASSQAAGPRLAVRETQYF. In DNA form, the CDR3 reads TGTGCCAGCAGCCAAGCTGCTGGCCCCCGACTAGCAGTGAGGGAGACCCAGTACTTC.

V is TRBV6-5 and J is TRBJ1-2, with D possibly being TRBD1 (6 bases). Per germline, CDR1 MNHEY and CDR2 SVGAGI. V lost 5 bases to trimming and J lost 8 bases, with 15 bases between them. This CDR3 contains 13 residues. Written as DNA, the CDR3 is TGTGCCAGCAGTACGGGGGGGCGCAGGGGCTACACCTTC. Encoded protein: CASSTGGRRGYTF.

CDR3 in amino acids: CASSRDRQVQFF. The DNA of the CDR3 is TGTGCCAGCAGCCGCGACAGACAGGTTCAGTTCTTC. This chain joins TRBV2 and TRBJ2-1, with a possible D match to TRBD1 (6 bases). The CDR3 length is 12 residues. The germline V gene encodes CDR1 SNHLY and CDR2 FYNNEI. V gave up 6 bases and J gave up 13 bases, with 16 bases separating them. Full variable domain (rest looked up from reference TRBV2 and TRBJ2-1): EPEVTQTPSHQVTQMGQEVILRCVPISNHLYFYWYRQILGQKVEFLVSFYNNEISEKSEIFDDQFSVERPDGSNFTLKIRSTKLEDSAMYFCASSRDRQVQFFGPGTRLTVL.

This sequence joins TRBV7-2 and TRBJ2-5; D perhaps matches TRBD2 (6 bases). The CDR3 has 16 amino acids. CDR1 is SGHTA and CDR2 is FQGNSA in the germline V gene. V was cut by 1 base and J by 0 bases, with 12 bases left in between. The CDR3 DNA follows: TGTGCCAGCAGCTTAGTCGGAGGGACCTACCAAGAGACCCAGTACTTC. This gives the protein CASSLVGGTYQETQYF.

The chain couples TRBV7-3 to TRBJ2-1, with 13 bases that match TRBD2. Trimming at V came to 5 bases and at J to 0 bases, leaving 10 bases not matched to a gene. CDR1 is SGHTA, CDR2 FQGTGA, per germline. The CDR3 totals 19 residues. The CDR3 DNA sequence: TGTGCCAGCAGCGTGACTAGCGGGGGGCCCCCAAGCTCCTACAATGAGCAGTTCTTC. Protein sequence: CASSVTSGGPPSSYNEQFF.

V gene TRBV21-1 combines with J gene TRBJ2-5; TRBD2, the D gene given by the table, was not confirmed from the DNA. TRBV21-1 counts as a pseudogene. The CDR3 loop spans 15 amino acids. The DNA of the CDR3 is TGTGCCAGCAGCCCTGGGAGGGGTAACCAAGAGACCCAGTACTTC. Its protein product is CASSPGRGNQETQYF.

About this clone: One end of the junction is discordant with germline, which a read error may explain. J is TRBJ2-1 and V is TRBV7-7; 11 bases align to TRBD2. The germline gives CDR1 SSHAT, CDR2 FNYEAQ (reference sequence). CDR3 size: 18 residues. The CDR3 loop reads CASSLGASGGPSYNEQFF. The CDR3 bases are TGTGCTAGCAGCTTAGGGGCTAGCGGGGGGCCGTCTTACAATGAGCAGTTCTTC.

The V and J genes are TRBV7-6 and TRBJ1-6, with TRBD1 matching 12 bases. The germline V gene encodes CDR1 SGHVS and CDR2 FNYEAQ. With V trimmed by 1 base and J by 7 bases, 5 bases remained unmatched. This CDR3 has 17 residues. CDR3 in DNA: TGTGCCAGCAGCTTAGAAGGGACAGGGGGCCGGAATTCACCCCTCCACTTT. This gives the protein CASSLEGTGGRNSPLHF.

The V call is TRBV5-4, the J call TRBJ1-6; D remains unclear. Deletions cut 1 base from V and 7 bases from J, with 15 bases between. The CDR3 covers 16 residues. Germline V gene data show CDR1 as SGHNT and CDR2 as YYREEE (reference sequence). CDR3 region: CASSLSPREQNSPLHF. The DNA of the CDR3 is TGTGCCAGCAGCTTGTCCCCACGGGAGCAAAATTCACCCCTCCACTTT.

This clone was seen a few times. The gene calls are TRBV2 and TRBJ2-5; 8 bases line up with TRBD2. Germline CDR1 reads SNHLY; CDR2 reads FYNNEI. Trimming removed 1 base from V and 4 bases from J; junction bases left unmatched: 8. This CDR3 region has 16 residues. CDR3 loop: CASSEVASGLGETQYF. The CDR3 bases are TGTGCCAGCAGTGAAGTAGCTAGCGGGCTGGGAGAGACCCAGTACTTC.

The chain links TRBV3-1 (or the pseudogene TRBV3-2) to TRBJ2-7, with 9 bases matching TRBD1. Germline assignment: CDR1 LGHDT and CDR2 YNNKEL (reference sequence). The length of the CDR3 is 13 residues. J lost 8 bases, V lost 1 base, and 3 bases had no gene match. The CDR3 loop is CASSQGQGVQQYF. The CDR3 region has the DNA TGTGCCAGCAGCCAAGGACAGGGGGTCCAGCAGTACTTC.

The chain uses TRBV11-2 and TRBJ2-1; TRBD1 might be the D (6 bases). Germline V gene lookup returns CDR1 SGHAT and CDR2 FQNNGV. CDR3 length: 15 residues. The V and J ends lost 5 bases and 8 bases respectively, with 19 bases between them. In DNA, the CDR3 is TGTGCCAGCAGCCAGGGGACCCTGCGTTATTATGAGCAGTTCTTC. Encoded protein: CASSQGTLRYYEQFF. The full variable domain, its missing parts supplied by reference TRBV11-2 and TRBJ2-1, is EAGVAQSPRYKIIEKRQSVAFWCNPISGHATLYWYQQILGQGPKLLIQFQNNGVVDDSQLPKDRFSAERLKGVDSTLKIQPAKLEDSAVYLCASSQGTLRYYEQFFGPGTRLTVL.

This rearrangement joins TRBV20-1 to TRBJ2-1, with 8 bases lining up with TRBD2. CDR3 length equals 15 residues. V was pared by 3 bases and J by 2 bases, with 6 bases of the junction left unmatched. The V gene's germline CDR1 is DFQATT and CDR2 SNEGSKA (reference sequence). The CDR3 DNA follows: TGCAGTGCTAGTTCGTCGGGGGGGGCCTACAATGAGCAGTTCTTC. Amino acid sequence: CSASSSGGAYNEQFF.

This rearrangement joins TRBV4-1 to TRBJ2-7; no reliable D call. Germline V gene data show CDR1 as MGHRA and CDR2 as YSYEKL. Trimming removed 0 bases from V and 4 bases from J, with 10 bases in between. The CDR3 loop spans 14 amino acids. The CDR3 sequence: CASSQEARKYEQYF. CDR3 DNA: TGCGCCAGCAGCCAAGAGGCCAGAAAATACGAGCAGTACTTC.

This clone was picked up one time. The genes are TRBV4-2 and TRBJ2-3, with 10 bases fitting TRBD2. Germline CDR1 LGHNA, CDR2 YNFKEQ. Unmatched junction bases numbered 3, after V lost 0 bases and J lost 0 bases. CDR3 length: 17 amino acids. CDR3 protein: CASSQEAGGPSTDTQYF. CDR3 nucleotide sequence: TGTGCCAGCAGCCAAGAAGCGGGGGGGCCTAGCACAGATACGCAGTATTTT.

The CDR3 DNA reads TGTGCCAGCAGTTCCCTCTTTGCGGCAGGGCGCTACGAGCAGTACTTC. Amino acid sequence: CASSSLFAAGRYEQYF. This rearrangement joins TRBV28 to TRBJ2-7, with D perhaps matching TRBD1 (5 bases). This CDR3 region has 16 residues. Between the trimmed V and J ends, which lost 4 bases and 3 bases, there was a span of 19 bases. The germline V gene has CDR1 MDHEN and CDR2 SYDVKM.

This clone was counted only a few times. V usage is TRBV4-1 and J usage is TRBJ1-6; D might be TRBD1 (5 bases). Germline CDR1 is MGHRA and CDR2 is YSYEKL. The CDR3 loop spans 18 amino acids. The V gene lost 4 bases and the J gene lost 6 bases, with 22 bases spanning the gap. The CDR3 coding sequence is TGCGCCAGCAGCCCCGCAAGGGGTCGGGTAGATAGTAATTCACCCCTCCACTTT. Translating it yields CASSPARGRVDSNSPLHF.

The chain has TRBV5-8 and TRBJ2-5; 7 bases are shared with TRBD2. V trimming: 1 base; J trimming: 10 bases; junction bases outside the gene matches: 7. The length of the CDR3 is 13 residues. Per germline, CDR1 SGHTS and CDR2 YDEGEE. The CDR3 loop is CASSLRTGGNQYF. The CDR3 nucleotides are TGTGCCAGCAGCTTGCGTACGGGAGGTAACCAGTACTTC. Using reference TRBV5-8 and TRBJ2-5 for the parts outside the CDR3, the full variable domain is EAGVTQSPTHLIKTRGQQATLRCSPISGHTSVYWYQQALGLGLQFLLWYDEGEERNRGNFPPRFSGRQFPNYSSELNVNALELEDSALYLCASSLRTGGNQYFGPGTRLLVL.

The chain recombines TRBV4-2 with TRBJ1-1, with D hard to call. CDR1 is LGHNA and CDR2 is YNFKEQ in the germline V gene. Trimming pared 4 bases from V and 3 bases from J, leaving 9 bases between. The CDR3 loop spans 13 amino acids. The CDR3: CASSPSRDTEAFF. Here the CDR3 DNA reads TGTGCCAGCAGCCCTAGCCGGGACACTGAAGCTTTCTTT.

The chain has TRBV19 and TRBJ1-6; 8 positions match TRBD1. From germline, CDR1 is LNHDA and CDR2 SQIVND (reference sequence). Trimming cost V 5 bases and J 10 bases; bases outside gene matches: 7. This CDR3 has 14 amino acids. CDR3 amino acids: CASSAGQGFSPLHF. CDR3 bases: TGTGCCAGTAGTGCCGGACAGGGTTTCTCACCCCTCCACTTT.

The chain carries TRBV9 and TRBJ2-1, with D uncertain. V was cut by 2 bases and J by 3 bases, with 12 bases left in between. This CDR3 has 15 amino acids. The germline CDR1 and CDR2 sequences are SGDLS and YYNGEE. The DNA of the CDR3 is TGTGCCAGCAGCGTCTCCCCGGTAATCTACAATGAGCAGTTCTTC. Translation: CASSVSPVIYNEQFF.

This chain joins TRBV24-1 and TRBJ1-3; TRBD1 might be the D (5 bases). The CDR3 contains 15 residues. The V gene lost 3 bases and the J gene lost 8 bases, with 16 bases spanning the gap. CDR1 and CDR2 (germline): KGHDR, SFDVKD. The CDR3 DNA follows: TGTGCCACCAGTGATGGTCCTCCCCGCAGGGACACCATATATTTT. Translated, it gives CATSDGPPRRDTIYF.

This clone was picked up a small number of times. This chain connects TRBV7-6 to TRBJ2-5; D might be TRBD1 (5 bases). Germline loops: CDR1 SGHVS, CDR2 FNYEAQ. Deletions cut 5 bases from V and 5 bases from J, with 15 bases between. The length of the CDR3 is 14 residues. In nucleotides, the CDR3 is TGTGCCAGCAGCCCAGCCATAAGGGGCGAGACCCAGTACTTC. Translation: CASSPAIRGETQYF.

This chain uses TRBV7-2 with TRBJ2-3; 8 nucleotides match TRBD1. CDR3 length: 19 amino acids. V was clipped by 1 base and J by 2 bases; unmatched bases: 14. Per germline, CDR1 SGHTA and CDR2 FQGNSA. CDR3 protein: CASSLVSYGGQGATDTQYF. The CDR3 nucleotides are TGTGCCAGCAGCTTAGTAAGTTATGGAGGTCAGGGGGCCACAGATACGCAGTATTTT. Filled out from reference TRBV7-2 and TRBJ2-3, the complete variable domain reads GAGVSQSPSNKVTEKGKDVELRCDPISGHTALYWYRQSLGQGLEFLIYFQGNSAPDKSGLPSDRFSAERTGGSVSTLTIQRTQQEDSAVYLCASSLVSYGGQGATDTQYFGPGTRLTVL.